This TCR beta chain was identified during a study of blood T cell repertoires in COVID-19. About the study: Samples taken during acute and convalescent COVID-19 were collected in the United States, Italy and Spain.

Trimming took 4 bases from V and 2 from J; bases not matched to a gene: 11. There are 16 residues in the CDR3. Looked up from germline, CDR1 is SGHRS and CDR2 is YFSETQ. In the source study's methods: Researchers report that nucleated cell counts were estimated from reference gene primer amplification. Profiled with immunoSEQ multiplex PCR; TCRdb holds only in-frame clones, not every one. V, J and clone size derive from that table, while D and trimming were established from the DNA sequence. Among under 85,000 clones, about 84% were seen once, and the ten largest hold less than 15%. The receptor was derived from a man in his forties or fifties with COVID-19, enrolled during active disease. The sample was peripheral blood. V and J are TRBV5-1 and TRBJ1-1; 7 bases line up with TRBD1. The CDR3 DNA reads TGCGCCAGCAGCGACGCTCGACAGGGACGAAACACTGAAGCTTTCTTT. Amino acids: CASSDARQGRNTEAFF. Variable domain in full (rest from reference TRBV5-1 and TRBJ1-1): KAGVTQTPRYLIKTRGQQVTLSCSPISGHRSVSWYQQTPGQGLQFLFEYFSETQRNKGNFPGRFSGRQFSNSRSEMNVSTLELGDSALYLCASSDARQGRNTEAFFGQGTRLTVV.